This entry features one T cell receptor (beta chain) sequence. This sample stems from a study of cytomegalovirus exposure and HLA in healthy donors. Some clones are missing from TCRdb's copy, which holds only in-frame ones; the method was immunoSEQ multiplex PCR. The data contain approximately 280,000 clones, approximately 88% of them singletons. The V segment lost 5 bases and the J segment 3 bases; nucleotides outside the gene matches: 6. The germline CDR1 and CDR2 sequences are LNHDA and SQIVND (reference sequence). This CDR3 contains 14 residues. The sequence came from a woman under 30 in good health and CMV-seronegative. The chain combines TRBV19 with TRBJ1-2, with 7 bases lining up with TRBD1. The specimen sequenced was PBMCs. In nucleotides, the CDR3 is TGTGCCAGTAGTCCAACGGACAGGTACTATGGCTACACCTTC. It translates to CASSPTDRYYGYTF.